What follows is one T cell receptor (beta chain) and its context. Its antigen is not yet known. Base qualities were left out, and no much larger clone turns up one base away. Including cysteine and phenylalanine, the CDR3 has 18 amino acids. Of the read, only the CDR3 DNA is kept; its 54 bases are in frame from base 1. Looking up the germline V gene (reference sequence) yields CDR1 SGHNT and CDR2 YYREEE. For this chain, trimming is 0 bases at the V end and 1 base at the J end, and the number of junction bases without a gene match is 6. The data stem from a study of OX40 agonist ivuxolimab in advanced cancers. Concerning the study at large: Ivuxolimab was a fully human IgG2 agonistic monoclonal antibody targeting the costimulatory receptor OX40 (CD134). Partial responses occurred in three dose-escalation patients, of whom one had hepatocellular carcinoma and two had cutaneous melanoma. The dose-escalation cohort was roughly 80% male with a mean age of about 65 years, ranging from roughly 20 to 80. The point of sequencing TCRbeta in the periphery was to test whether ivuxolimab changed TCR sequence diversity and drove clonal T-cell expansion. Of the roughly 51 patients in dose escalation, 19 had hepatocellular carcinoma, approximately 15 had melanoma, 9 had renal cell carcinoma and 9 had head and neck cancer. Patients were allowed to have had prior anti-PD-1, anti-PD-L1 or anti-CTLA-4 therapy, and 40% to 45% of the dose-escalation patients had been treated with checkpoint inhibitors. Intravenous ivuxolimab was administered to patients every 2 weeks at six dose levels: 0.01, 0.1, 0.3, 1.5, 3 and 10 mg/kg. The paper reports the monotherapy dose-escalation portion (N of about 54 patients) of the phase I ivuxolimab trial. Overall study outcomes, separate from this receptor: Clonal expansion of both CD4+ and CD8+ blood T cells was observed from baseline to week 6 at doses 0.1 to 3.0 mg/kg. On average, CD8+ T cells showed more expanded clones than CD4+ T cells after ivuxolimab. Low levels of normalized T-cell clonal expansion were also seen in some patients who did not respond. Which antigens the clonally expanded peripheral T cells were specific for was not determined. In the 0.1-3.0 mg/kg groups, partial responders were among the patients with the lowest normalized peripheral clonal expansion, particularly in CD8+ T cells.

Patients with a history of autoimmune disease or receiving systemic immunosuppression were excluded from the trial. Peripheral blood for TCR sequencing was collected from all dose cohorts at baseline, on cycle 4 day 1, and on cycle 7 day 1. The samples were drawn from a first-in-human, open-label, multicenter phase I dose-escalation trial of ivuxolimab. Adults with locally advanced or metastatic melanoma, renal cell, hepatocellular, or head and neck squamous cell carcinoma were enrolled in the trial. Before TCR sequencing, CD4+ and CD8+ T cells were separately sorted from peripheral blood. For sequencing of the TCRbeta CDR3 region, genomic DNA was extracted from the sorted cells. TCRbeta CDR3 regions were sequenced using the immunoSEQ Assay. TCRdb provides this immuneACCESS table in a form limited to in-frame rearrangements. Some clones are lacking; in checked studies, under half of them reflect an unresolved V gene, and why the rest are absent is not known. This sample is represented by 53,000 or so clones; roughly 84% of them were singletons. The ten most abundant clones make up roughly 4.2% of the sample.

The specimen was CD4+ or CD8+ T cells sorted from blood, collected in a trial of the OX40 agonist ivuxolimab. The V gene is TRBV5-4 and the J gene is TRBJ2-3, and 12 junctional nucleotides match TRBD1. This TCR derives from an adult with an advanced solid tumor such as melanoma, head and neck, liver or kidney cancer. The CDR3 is CASSLGDRGPLGTDTQYF. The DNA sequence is TGTGCCAGCAGCTTGGGGGACAGGGGGCCGCTGGGCACAGATACGCAGTATTTT.